This section outlines one T cell receptor (beta chain) sequence together with its context. The CDR3 spans 14 residues. Unmatched junction bases numbered 3, after V lost 4 bases and J lost 1 base. Germline V CDR1 and CDR2: SGHRS, YFSETQ. This entry belongs to a study of blood T cell repertoires in COVID-19. Overall study context: Specimens from acute and convalescent COVID-19 originated in the United States, Italy and Spain. T cells, B-cell-depleted T cells, or PBMCs supplied cDNA or gDNA.

The repertoire was sequenced with immunoSEQ multiplex PCR; TCRdb's copy has only in-frame clones and lacks some. There are 130,000 or so clones in the sample; around 81% occur only once, and 1.5% to 2% lies in the top ten. Sequencing used peripheral blood. This chain joins TRBV5-1 and TRBJ1-1, with 8 bases matching TRBD1. The sequence was obtained from a human donor in a cohort sampled during active COVID-19. CDR3 region: CASSEGQANTEAFF. For the CDR3, the DNA is TGCGCCAGCAGCGAGGGACAGGCGAACACTGAAGCTTTCTTT. The full variable domain, completed using reference TRBV5-1 and TRBJ1-1, is KAGVTQTPRYLIKTRGQQVTLSCSPISGHRSVSWYQQTPGQGLQFLFEYFSETQRNKGNFPGRFSGRQFSNSRSEMNVSTLELGDSALYLCASSEGQANTEAFFGQGTRLTVV.